Sequencing of this T cell receptor (beta chain) was carried out in a study of T-cell memory formation after mild COVID-19. Study-wide context: Largely, the TCR clusters proved donor specific.

This clonotype showed up just a few times. The antigen is not known. Study-wide results and limits: Day 15 to 85 contracting clones showed balanced CD4/CD8; day 15 to 37 expanders favored CD4+.

The 5'RACE method, run with constant-segment primers, produced TCR alpha and TCR beta cDNA libraries (carrying sample barcodes and UMIs). One entry per CDR3 protein, called by TCRdb with MiXCR from the 5' RACE reads. The repertoire holds approximately 290,000 distinct CDR3 sequences, around 19% seen once, with more than 20% in the top ten. The V gene lost 2 bases and the J gene lost 4 bases, with 5 bases spanning the gap. CDR1 LGHDT and CDR2 YNNKEL come from the germline V gene (reference sequence). The CDR3 contains 13 residues. This sequence originates from a man aged 18 to 30 who had mild COVID-19 (a few samples of this study predate the infection). Cell type and time point are not known. V usage is TRBV3-1 and J usage is TRBJ2-2; D not resolved. Material for sequencing was PBMCs or a T cell subset sorted from them (not recorded which). The CDR3 DNA reads as TGTGCCAGCAGCCAATCGGTCACCGGGGAGCTGTTTTTT. Translated: CASSQSVTGELFF.